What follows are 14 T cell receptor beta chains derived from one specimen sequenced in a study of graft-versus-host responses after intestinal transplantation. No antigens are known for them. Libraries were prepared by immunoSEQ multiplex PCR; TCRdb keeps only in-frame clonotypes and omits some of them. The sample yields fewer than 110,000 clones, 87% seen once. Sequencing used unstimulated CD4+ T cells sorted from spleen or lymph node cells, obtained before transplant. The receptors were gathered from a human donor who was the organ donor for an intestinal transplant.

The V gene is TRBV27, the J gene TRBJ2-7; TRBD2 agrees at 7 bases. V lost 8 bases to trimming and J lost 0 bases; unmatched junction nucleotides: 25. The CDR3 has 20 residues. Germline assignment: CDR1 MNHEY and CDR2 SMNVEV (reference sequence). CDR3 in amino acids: CASFPFPPINKRGRSYEQYF. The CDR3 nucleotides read TGTGCCAGCTTCCCTTTCCCCCCAATAAATAAGCGGGGTCGCTCCTACGAGCAGTACTTC.

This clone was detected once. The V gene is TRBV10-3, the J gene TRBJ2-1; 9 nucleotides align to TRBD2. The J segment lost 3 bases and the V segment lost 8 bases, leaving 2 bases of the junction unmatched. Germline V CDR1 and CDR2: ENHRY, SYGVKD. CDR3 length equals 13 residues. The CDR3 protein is CAILREGYNEQFF. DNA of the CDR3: TGTGCCATCTTGCGGGAGGGCTACAATGAGCAGTTCTTC.

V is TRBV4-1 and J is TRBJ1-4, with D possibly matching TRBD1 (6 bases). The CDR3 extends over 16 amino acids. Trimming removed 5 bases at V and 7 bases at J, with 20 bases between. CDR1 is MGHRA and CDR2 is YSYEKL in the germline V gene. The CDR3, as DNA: TGCGCCAGCAGCTATGAAACAGGGTTTGGTGTTGAAAAACTGTTTTTT. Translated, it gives CASSYETGFGVEKLFF.

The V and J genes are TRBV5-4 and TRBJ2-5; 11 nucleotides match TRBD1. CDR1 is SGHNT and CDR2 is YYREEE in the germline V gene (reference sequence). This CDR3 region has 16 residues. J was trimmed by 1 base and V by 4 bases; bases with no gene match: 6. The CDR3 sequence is CASSTPGTGGQETQYF. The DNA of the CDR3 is TGTGCCAGCAGCACCCCCGGGACAGGGGGCCAAGAGACCCAGTACTTC.

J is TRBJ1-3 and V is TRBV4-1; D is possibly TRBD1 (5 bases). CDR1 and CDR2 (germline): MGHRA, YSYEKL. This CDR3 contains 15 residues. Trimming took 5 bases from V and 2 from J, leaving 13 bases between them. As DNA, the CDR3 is TGCGCCAGCAGCGTCCCCGGGGGGACTGGAAACACCATATATTTT. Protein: CASSVPGGTGNTIYF.

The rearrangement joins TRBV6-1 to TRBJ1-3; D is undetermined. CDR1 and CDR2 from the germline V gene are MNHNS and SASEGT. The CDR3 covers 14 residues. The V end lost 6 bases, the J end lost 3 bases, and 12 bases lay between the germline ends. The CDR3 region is CASRKWQNGNTIYF. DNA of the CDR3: TGTGCCAGCAGAAAGTGGCAGAATGGAAACACCATATATTTT.

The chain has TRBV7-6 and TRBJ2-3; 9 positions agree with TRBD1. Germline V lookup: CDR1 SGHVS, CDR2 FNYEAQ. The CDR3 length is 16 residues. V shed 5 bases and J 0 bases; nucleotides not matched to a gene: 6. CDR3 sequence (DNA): TGTGCCAGCAGCACCACTGGGACAGGGAGCACAGATACGCAGTATTTT. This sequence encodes CASSTTGTGSTDTQYF.

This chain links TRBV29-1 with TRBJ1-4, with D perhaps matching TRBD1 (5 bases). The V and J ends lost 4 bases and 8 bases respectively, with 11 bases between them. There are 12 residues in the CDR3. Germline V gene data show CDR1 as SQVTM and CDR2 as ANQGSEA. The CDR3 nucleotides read TGCAGCGTTGGAGGGGTAGCGGAAAAACTGTTTTTT. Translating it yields CSVGGVAEKLFF. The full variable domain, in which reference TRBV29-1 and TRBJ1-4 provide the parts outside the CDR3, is SAVISQKPSRDICQRGTSLTIQCQVDSQVTMMFWYRQQPGQSLTLIATANQGSEATYESGFVIDKFPISRPNLTFSTLTVSNMSPEDSSIYLCSVGGVAEKLFFGSGTQLSVL.

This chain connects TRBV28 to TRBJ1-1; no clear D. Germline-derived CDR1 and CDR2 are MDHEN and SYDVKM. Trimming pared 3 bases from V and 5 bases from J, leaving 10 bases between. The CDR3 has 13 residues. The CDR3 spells CASSLTRRTEAFF. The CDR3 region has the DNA TGTGCCAGCAGTTTGACCAGGCGGACTGAAGCTTTCTTT.

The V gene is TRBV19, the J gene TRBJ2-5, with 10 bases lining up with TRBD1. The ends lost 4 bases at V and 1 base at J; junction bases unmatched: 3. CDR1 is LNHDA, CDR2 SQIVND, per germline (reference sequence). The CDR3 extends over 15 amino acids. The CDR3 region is CASSKGQGTQETQYF. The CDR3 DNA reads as TGTGCCAGTAGTAAGGGACAGGGGACCCAAGAGACCCAGTACTTC.

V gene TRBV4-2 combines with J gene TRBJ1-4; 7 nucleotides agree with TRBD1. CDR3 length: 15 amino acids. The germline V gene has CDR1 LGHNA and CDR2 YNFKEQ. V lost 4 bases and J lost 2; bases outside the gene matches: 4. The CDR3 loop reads CASSRYRGTNEKLFF. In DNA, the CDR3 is TGTGCCAGCAGCCGATACAGGGGCACTAATGAAAAACTGTTTTTT.

The chain's CDR3 is CASTTARSGRSDEQYF. CDR3 nucleotides: TGTGCCAGCACGACAGCCCGTAGCGGGAGGTCTGACGAGCAGTACTTC. V usage is TRBV2 and J usage is TRBJ2-7; TRBD2 matches 10 bases. The V segment lost 7 bases and the J segment 5 bases; nucleotides outside the gene matches: 14. Germline CDR1 reads SNHLY; CDR2 reads FYNNEI. The CDR3 consists of 16 residues.

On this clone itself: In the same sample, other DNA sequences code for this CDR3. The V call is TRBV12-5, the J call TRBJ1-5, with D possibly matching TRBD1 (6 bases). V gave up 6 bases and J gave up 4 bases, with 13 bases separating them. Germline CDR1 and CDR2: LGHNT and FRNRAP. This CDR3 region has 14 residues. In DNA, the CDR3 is TGTGCTAGTGGGCCGGGACAAGGAAATCAGCCCCAGCATTTT. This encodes CASGPGQGNQPQHF.

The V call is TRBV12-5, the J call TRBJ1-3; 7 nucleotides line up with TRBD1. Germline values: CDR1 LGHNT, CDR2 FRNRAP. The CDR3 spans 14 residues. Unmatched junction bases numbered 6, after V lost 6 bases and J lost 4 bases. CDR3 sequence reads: CASGPQGGGNTIYF. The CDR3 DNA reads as TGTGCTAGTGGCCCCCAGGGGGGAGGAAACACCATATATTTT.